A single sample gave rise to the 24 T cell receptor beta chains below, sequenced in a study of CD8+ T cells in alopecia areata. The sequencing template was cDNA reverse transcribed from extracted RNA. Here immunoSEQ multiplex PCR was the method, and the copy in TCRdb shows in-frame clones only, minus some. The data show about 250,000 clones, about 60% seen once. The treatment was: oral pan-JAK inhibitor, 5-10 mg twice daily. The source material was CD4+ T cells sorted from blood, sampled around week 53, from a patient treated with tofacitinib. These TCRs come from a human donor with alopecia areata.

The CDR3 nucleotides are TGTGCCTGGAGTGTCGGGACCCAGGTGGAGACCCAGTACTTC. This encodes CAWSVGTQVETQYF. The chain links TRBV30 to TRBJ2-5; possibly TRBD1 or TRBD2 for D (5 bases each). The CDR3 contains 14 residues. Germline-derived CDR1 and CDR2 are GTSNPN and SVGIG (reference sequence). The germline V and J ends were trimmed by 0 bases and 5 bases, with 13 bases remaining between them.

The rearrangement joins TRBV6-6 to TRBJ2-7; D is uncertain. The germline CDR1 and CDR2 sequences are MNHNY and SVGAGI (reference sequence). This CDR3 is built from 13 residues. Trimming pared 7 bases from V and 2 bases from J, leaving 12 bases between. CDR3 sequence: CASNGVSTYEQYF. The CDR3 DNA reads TGTGCCAGCAATGGGGTCAGCACCTACGAGCAGTACTTC.

This clone was counted between two and nine times. The chain has TRBV29-1 and TRBJ2-5; no firm D call. This CDR3 spans 13 amino acids. Per germline, CDR1 SQVTM and CDR2 ANQGSEA. V gave up 4 bases and J gave up 3 bases, with 12 bases separating them. DNA of the CDR3: TGCAGCGTTGTCAAGACAAGAAAAGAGACCCAGTACTTC. Its translation: CSVVKTRKETQYF.

This chain links TRBV14 with TRBJ1-2; 7 nucleotides align to TRBD1. The ends lost 3 bases at V and 7 bases at J; junction bases unmatched: 11. The CDR3 is 15 amino acids. The V gene's germline CDR1 is SGHDN and CDR2 FVKESK. CDR3 coding DNA: TGTGCCAGCAGCCACCGAAGACAGGGTACGGGTGGCTACACCTTC. Protein: CASSHRRQGTGGYTF. Drawing the rest from reference TRBV14 and TRBJ1-2, the complete variable domain is EAGVTQFPSHSVIEKGQTVTLRCDPISGHDNLYWYRRVMGKEIKFLLHFVKESKQDESGMPNNRFLAERTGGTYSTLKVQPAELEDSGVYFCASSHRRQGTGGYTFGSGTRLTVV.

The chain carries TRBV7-2 and TRBJ1-2; the D is unclear. This CDR3 spans 16 amino acids. From germline, CDR1 is SGHTA and CDR2 FQGNSA. V gave up 0 bases and J gave up 4 bases, with 15 bases separating them. The CDR3 protein is CASSLALVEARYGYTF. CDR3 nucleotides: TGTGCCAGCAGCTTAGCCCTGGTCGAGGCCCGCTATGGCTACACCTTC.

The genes are TRBV7-9 and TRBJ1-1; D not certain. The length of the CDR3 is 13 residues. Deletions cut 1 base from V and 7 bases from J, with 10 bases between. Looked up from germline, CDR1 is SEHNR and CDR2 is FQNEAQ (reference sequence). This CDR3 is CASSLVRNGEAFF. The CDR3 DNA sequence: TGTGCCAGCAGCTTAGTGAGGAACGGTGAAGCTTTCTTT. Full variable domain (missing parts from reference TRBV7-9 and TRBJ1-1): DTGVSQNPRHKITKRGQNVTFRCDPISEHNRLYWYRQTLGQGPEFLTYFQNEAQLEKSRLLSDRFSAERPKGSFSTLEIQRTEQGDSAMYLCASSLVRNGEAFFGQGTRLTVV.

A word on this clone: This sample includes further DNA sequences coding for the same CDR3. The genes are TRBV30 and TRBJ1-3; D remains unclear. Germline V gives CDR1 GTSNPN, CDR2 SVGIG (reference sequence). Trimming pared 5 bases from V and 1 base from J, leaving 3 bases between. The CDR3 runs 11 residues. The CDR3 nucleotides read TGTGCCTGGGAATCTGGAAACACCATATATTTT. As protein: CAWESGNTIYF.

V gene TRBV18 combines with J gene TRBJ1-1; weak D call: TRBD1 (5 bases). The CDR3 extends over 13 amino acids. CDR1 is KGHSH and CDR2 is LQKENI in the germline V gene. The V and J ends lost 1 base and 3 bases respectively, with 6 bases between them. CDR3 in DNA: TGTGCCAGCTCACCACGGGGCCACACTGAAGCTTTCTTT. Its protein product is CASSPRGHTEAFF.

V usage is TRBV7-8 and J usage is TRBJ2-3; D ambiguous. There are 14 residues in the CDR3. V dropped 1 base and J dropped 0 bases, with 5 bases sitting between them. Germline CDR1 SGHVS, CDR2 FQNEAQ. Here the CDR3 DNA reads TGTGCCAGCAGCTTAGGATCTAGCACAGATACGCAGTATTTT. Translation: CASSLGSSTDTQYF.

The V and J genes are TRBV7-3 and TRBJ2-1; tentative D call: TRBD1 (6 bases). Germline CDR1 SGHTA, CDR2 FQGTGA. The CDR3 is 13 residues long. Trimming pared 3 bases from V and 7 bases from J, leaving 10 bases between. This CDR3 is CASSLRQGNEQFF. The CDR3 DNA follows: TGTGCCAGCAGCTTGCGCCAGGGGAATGAGCAGTTCTTC.

This chain joins TRBV19 and TRBJ1-5; D call uncertain. CDR1 LNHDA and CDR2 SQIVND come from the germline V gene (reference sequence). The length of the CDR3 is 13 residues. V lost 0 bases and J lost 6, with 6 bases in between. CDR3 sequence (DNA): TGTGCCAGTAGTATAGATGGGGTTCAGCCCCAGCATTTT. Translated, it gives CASSIDGVQPQHF.

The CDR3 DNA sequence: TGCGCCAGCAGCTTGCCACCCTACGAGCAGTACTTC. Translated: CASSLPPYEQYF. V usage is TRBV5-1 and J usage is TRBJ2-7, with D unclear. The ends were cut back, 1 base at V and 2 bases at J, with 4 bases in the middle. Germline V CDR1 and CDR2: SGHRS, YFSETQ. The CDR3 contains 12 residues. The full variable domain, its missing parts supplied by reference TRBV5-1 and TRBJ2-7, is KAGVTQTPRYLIKTRGQQVTLSCSPISGHRSVSWYQQTPGQGLQFLFEYFSETQRNKGNFPGRFSGRQFSNSRSEMNVSTLELGDSALYLCASSLPPYEQYFGPGTRLTVT.

This rearrangement joins TRBV29-1 to TRBJ2-3, with 7 bases that match TRBD1. The length of the CDR3 is 14 residues. The V and J ends lost 5 bases and 0 bases, in that order; junction bases with no gene match: 5. CDR1 is SQVTM, CDR2 ANQGSEA, per germline. The CDR3 DNA reads as TGCAGCGTTACTCCGGACAGGAGCACAGATACGCAGTATTTT. Encoded protein: CSVTPDRSTDTQYF.

This sequence joins TRBV6-6 and TRBJ1-6; TRBD1 aligns across 7 bases. The germline V gene encodes CDR1 MNHNY and CDR2 SVGAGI (reference sequence). The CDR3 extends over 15 amino acids. After removal of 4 bases from V and 6 bases from J, the junction contained 6 bases not matched to a gene. CDR3 region: CASSSQGIANSPLHF. CDR3 DNA sequence: TGTGCCAGCAGTTCACAGGGGATTGCTAATTCACCCCTCCACTTT.

CDR3 bases: TGCGCCAGCAGCCCAAGACAGGACAGCTCTGGAAACACCATATATTTT. It translates to CASSPRQDSSGNTIYF. The chain couples TRBV10-2 to TRBJ1-3; D is possibly TRBD1 (6 bases). V lost 6 bases and J 0 bases, leaving 15 bases between the germline ends. The germline V gene has CDR1 WSHSY and CDR2 SAAADI. There are 16 residues in the CDR3.

The chain carries TRBV6-6 and TRBJ2-6; D possibly corresponds to TRBD1 (5 bases). CDR3 length: 15 residues. Germline CDR1 MNHNY, CDR2 SVGAGI (reference sequence). The V end was cut by 8 bases, the J end by 1 base, with 12 bases between. CDR3 sequence (DNA): TGTGCCAGCGGGGAACAGGTTTCTGGGGCCAACGTCCTGACTTTC. Protein product: CASGEQVSGANVLTF.

This clone is a singleton in its sample. The chain employs TRBV7-2 and TRBJ1-2; D may be TRBD1 (6 bases). Germline V gene sequence: CDR1 SGHTA, CDR2 FQGNSA. The CDR3 has 12 residues. V shed 5 bases and J shed 5 bases, with 9 bases lying between them. The CDR3, as DNA: TGTGCCAGCAGCCCAGGGGCATATGGCTACACCTTC. Translating it yields CASSPGAYGYTF.

A few counts support this clone. The J gene is TRBJ2-7, the V gene TRBV5-1, with 8 bases matching TRBD1. Germline CDR1 SGHRS, CDR2 YFSETQ. The CDR3 contains 15 residues. V shed 7 bases, J shed 0 bases, and the junction held 9 bases outside the gene matches. In DNA form, the CDR3 reads TGCGCCAGCGGAGTGGGACAGGAATTCTCCTACGAGCAGTACTTC. It encodes CASGVGQEFSYEQYF.

V is TRBV18 and J is TRBJ2-5; a possible D gene is TRBD1 (5 bases). Germline lookup yields CDR1 KGHSH and CDR2 LQKENI. Trimming removed 7 bases from V and 3 bases from J, with 15 bases in between. The CDR3 is made up of 14 amino acids. The CDR3 loop is CASLGRGNEETQYF. CDR3 nucleotide sequence: TGTGCCAGCTTGGGAAGGGGCAACGAAGAGACCCAGTACTTC. Combining the CDR3 with reference TRBV18 and TRBJ2-5 gives the whole variable domain NAGVMQNPRHLVRRRGQEARLRCSPMKGHSHVYWYRQLPEEGLKFMVYLQKENIIDESGMPKERFSAEFPKEGPSILRIQQVVRGDSAAYFCASLGRGNEETQYFGPGTRLLVL.

This sequence joins TRBV5-6 and TRBJ2-5; 9 positions agree with TRBD1. This CDR3 is built from 14 residues. The junction had 4 bases not matched to a gene; V was cut back by 2 bases and J by 5 bases. The V gene's germline CDR1 is SGHDT and CDR2 YYEEEE. The CDR3 is CASSFYRGLETQYF. The CDR3 DNA is TGTGCCAGCAGCTTCTACAGGGGGCTGGAGACCCAGTACTTC.

This clone was seen more than once but under ten times. The J gene is TRBJ2-6, the V gene TRBV25-1; TRBD1 might be the D (6 bases). Germline assignment: CDR1 MGHDK and CDR2 SYGVNS. This CDR3 has 16 residues. The V end was cut by 5 bases, the J end by 0 bases, with 11 bases between. The CDR3 sequence: CASSSGALSGANVLTF. The CDR3 DNA reads as TGTGCCAGCAGTTCAGGGGCACTCTCTGGGGCCAACGTCCTGACTTTC.

This clone has only a few counts. V gene TRBV5-6 combines with J gene TRBJ1-4; 9 bases fit TRBD1. J was trimmed by 3 bases and V by 3 bases; bases with no gene match: 6. The length of the CDR3 is 16 residues. Germline lookup yields CDR1 SGHDT and CDR2 YYEEEE. As DNA, the CDR3 is TGTGCCAGCAGCTCATGGGGACAGGGCGCTAATGAAAAACTGTTTTTT. Its translation is CASSSWGQGANEKLFF.

This clone was detected only once. This chain joins TRBV29-1 and TRBJ1-2; D call uncertain. V lost 4 bases and J 6 bases, leaving 9 bases between the germline ends. Looked up from germline, CDR1 is SQVTM and CDR2 is ANQGSEA. This CDR3 region has 11 residues. The CDR3 nucleotides read TGCAGCGTTGTCTTTTGGGATGGCTACACCTTC. This encodes CSVVFWDGYTF.

This clone was detected a few times. The J gene is TRBJ2-2, the V gene TRBV2; no clear D. Germline V gene data show CDR1 as SNHLY and CDR2 as FYNNEI. CDR3 length: 11 amino acids. V dropped 8 bases and J dropped 5 bases, with 6 bases sitting between them. The CDR3 DNA reads TGTGCCAGCGGTGTAACCGGGGAGCTGTTTTTT. It translates to CASGVTGELFF.